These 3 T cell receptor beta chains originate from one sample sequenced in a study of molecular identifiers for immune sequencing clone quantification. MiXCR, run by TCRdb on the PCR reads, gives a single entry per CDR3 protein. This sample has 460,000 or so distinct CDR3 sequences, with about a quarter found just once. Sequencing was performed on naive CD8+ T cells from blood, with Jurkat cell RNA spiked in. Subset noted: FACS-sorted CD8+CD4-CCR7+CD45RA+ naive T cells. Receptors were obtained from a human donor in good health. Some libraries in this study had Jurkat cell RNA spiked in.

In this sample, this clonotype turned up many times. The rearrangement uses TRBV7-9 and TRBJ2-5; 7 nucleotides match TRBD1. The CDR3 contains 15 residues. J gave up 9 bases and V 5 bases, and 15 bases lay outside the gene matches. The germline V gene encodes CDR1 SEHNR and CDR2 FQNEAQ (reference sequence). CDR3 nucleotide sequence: TGTGCCAGCAGCGAACGACTCGAGGCCCAGGGGGCCCAGTACTTC. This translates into CASSERLEAQGAQYF.

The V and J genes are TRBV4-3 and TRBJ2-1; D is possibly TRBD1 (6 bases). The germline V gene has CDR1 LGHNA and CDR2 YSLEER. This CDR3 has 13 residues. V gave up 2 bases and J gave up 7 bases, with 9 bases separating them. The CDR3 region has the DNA TGCGCCAGCAGCCAAATACAGGGTAATGAGCAGTTCTTC. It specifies CASSQIQGNEQFF.

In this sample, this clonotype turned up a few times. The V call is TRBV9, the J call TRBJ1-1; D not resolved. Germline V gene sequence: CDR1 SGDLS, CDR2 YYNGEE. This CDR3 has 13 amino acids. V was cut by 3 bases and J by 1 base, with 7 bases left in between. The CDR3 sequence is CASSAHRNTEAFF. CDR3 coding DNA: TGTGCCAGCAGCGCCCACAGGAACACTGAAGCTTTCTTT. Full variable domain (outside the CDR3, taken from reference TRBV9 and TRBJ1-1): DSGVTQTPKHLITATGQRVTLRCSPRSGDLSVYWYQQSLDQGLQFLIQYYNGEERAKGNILERFSAQQFPDLHSELNLSSLELGDSALYFCASSAHRNTEAFFGQGTRLTVV.